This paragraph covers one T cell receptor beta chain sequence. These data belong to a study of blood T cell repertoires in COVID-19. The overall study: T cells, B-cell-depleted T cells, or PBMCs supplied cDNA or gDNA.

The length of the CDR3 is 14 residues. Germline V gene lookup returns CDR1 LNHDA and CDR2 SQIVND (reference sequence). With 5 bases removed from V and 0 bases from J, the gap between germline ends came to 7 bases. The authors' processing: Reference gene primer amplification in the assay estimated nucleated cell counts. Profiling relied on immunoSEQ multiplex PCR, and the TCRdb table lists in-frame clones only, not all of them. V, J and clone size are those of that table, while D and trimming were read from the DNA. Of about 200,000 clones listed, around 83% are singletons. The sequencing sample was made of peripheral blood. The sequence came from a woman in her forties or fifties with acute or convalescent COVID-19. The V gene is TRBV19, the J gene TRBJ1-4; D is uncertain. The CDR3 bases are TGTGCCAGTAGTTTCGGGGCAACTAATGAAAAACTGTTTTTT. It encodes CASSFGATNEKLFF.